This T cell receptor beta chain was profiled in a study of T cell changes during pregnancy in multiple sclerosis. Some clones are missing from TCRdb's copy, which holds only in-frame ones; the method was immunoSEQ multiplex PCR. The sample holds about 42,000 clones, approximately 80% seen once. This clone was seen just once. The ends were cut back, 0 bases at V and 2 bases at J, with 15 bases in the middle. CDR1 is SGHRS and CDR2 is YFSETQ in the germline V gene. The CDR3 loop spans 17 amino acids. The sample here was CD4+ T cells from peripheral blood mononuclear cells, taken before pregnancy. The clonotype comes from a female donor with multiple sclerosis, enrolled in a pregnancy study. The rearrangement links TRBV5-1 to TRBJ2-1; possibly TRBD2 for D (5 bases). CDR3 coding DNA: TGCGCCAGCAGCTTGGCTAGCACACCCGCTGCCTACAATGAGCAGTTCTTC. Its protein is CASSLASTPAAYNEQFF.